The 31 T cell receptor beta chains below come from one sample, sequenced in a study of identical twins. In TCRdb, the 5' RACE reads were re-called with MiXCR into one record per CDR3 protein. The profile covers under 400,000 distinct CDR3 sequences, with approximately 9.1% appearing a single time and about 8.1% taken by the ten largest. Sequenced: naive T cells sorted from blood. These receptors were taken from a woman aged 45-59 years in good health.

The chain uses TRBV20-1 and TRBJ2-2, with D tentatively TRBD1 (6 bases). Germline V gene sequence: CDR1 DFQATT, CDR2 SNEGSKA (reference sequence). CDR3 size: 12 residues. The V and J ends lost 6 bases and 3 bases respectively, with 8 bases between them. CDR3 loop: CSANRDTGELFF. The CDR3 nucleotides are TGCAGTGCAAACAGGGACACCGGGGAGCTGTTTTTT.

A remark on this clonotype: This clone may be a read error of a much larger clone one base away. This chain links TRBV20-1 with TRBJ2-1, with TRBD2 matching over 10 bases. Germline assignment: CDR1 DFQATT and CDR2 SNEGSKA (reference sequence). CDR3 size: 16 residues. CDR3 sequence: CSATSGLAASYNEPFF. Here the CDR3 DNA reads TGCAGTGCTACTTCCGGACTAGCGGCGTCCTACAATGAGCCGTTCTTC.

In this sample, this clonotype turned up once. The chain uses TRBV23-1 and TRBJ1-5, with TRBD1 identical over 8 bases. TRBV23-1 belongs to the ORF category, with a function that is uncertain. The CDR3 has 17 residues. The J segment lost 1 base and the V segment lost 7 bases, leaving 12 bases of the junction unmatched. CDR3: CASIPRTGWWSNQPQHF. The CDR3 nucleotides are TGCGCCAGCATTCCCCGGACAGGGTGGTGGAGCAATCAGCCCCAGCATTTT.

There are a few counts of this clonotype. CDR3 sequence reads: CASSYLRDYEQYV. The DNA for the CDR3 is TGTGCCAGCAGTTACCTCAGGGACTACGAGCAGTACGTC. The chain carries TRBV6-6 and TRBJ2-7; D possibly corresponds to TRBD1 (5 bases). Trimming left V 2 bases short and J 3 bases short, with 8 bases between. CDR1 and CDR2 (germline): MNHNY, SVGAGI (reference sequence). The CDR3 has 13 amino acids.

This clonotype was picked up a small number of times. The V gene is TRBV29-1, the J gene TRBJ2-3, with unresolved D. V lost 2 bases and J lost 4, with 7 bases in between. The germline V gene encodes CDR1 SQVTM and CDR2 ANQGSEA. This CDR3 is built from 12 residues. DNA for the CDR3: TGCAGCGTTGAATTAAAGCCAGATACGCAGTATTTT. As protein: CSVELKPDTQYF.

This clonotype has ten or more counts. The chain is built from TRBV12-3 or TRBV12-4 and TRBJ1-2; 7 nucleotides align to TRBD1. This CDR3 comprises 13 residues. With 4 bases clipped from V and 4 bases from J, the junction kept 3 bases outside the gene matches. The CDR3 DNA follows: TGTGCCAGCAGTTCAGGGACAGTCTATGGCTACACCTTC. Residues: CASSSGTVYGYTF.

The V call is TRBV24-1, the J call TRBJ2-1; 7 nucleotides align to TRBD1. The CDR3 contains 16 residues. Trimming removed 3 bases from V and 0 bases from J; junction bases left unmatched: 4. Looked up from germline, CDR1 is KGHDR and CDR2 is SFDVKD. The CDR3 DNA follows: TGTGCCACCAGTGATCGGGACAGTAGCTCCTACAATGAGCAGTTCTTC. This sequence encodes CATSDRDSSSYNEQFF.

This clonotype was counted a few times. This chain uses TRBV5-1 with TRBJ2-7; D is uncertain. The germline gives CDR1 SGHRS, CDR2 YFSETQ. CDR3 length equals 16 residues. The germline V and J ends were trimmed by 0 bases and 0 bases, with 13 bases remaining between them. CDR3 DNA sequence: TGCGCCAGCAGCTTGGTGGCTACCCCAACCTCCTACGAGCAGTACTTC. Amino acid sequence: CASSLVATPTSYEQYF.

This clonotype was counted many times. The V call is TRBV11-2, the J call TRBJ2-4; TRBD1 matches at 8 bases. The CDR3 spans 18 residues. Germline V gives CDR1 SGHAT, CDR2 FQNNGV. The V segment lost 0 bases and the J segment 8 bases; nucleotides outside the gene matches: 15. The CDR3 DNA reads TGTGCCAGCAGCTTAGATCCCCCAGGGACAGGCGTATCGGACATTCAGTACTTC. Protein product: CASSLDPPGTGVSDIQYF.

V and J are TRBV5-7 and TRBJ2-7, with D possibly matching TRBD1 (5 bases). TRBV5-7 is flagged as an ORF with uncertain function. V lost 6 bases, J lost 0 bases, and 13 bases lay in between. CDR3 length: 14 amino acids. The CDR3 sequence is CASTGAEGSYEQYF. CDR3 DNA: TGTGCCAGCACTGGGGCAGAAGGCTCCTACGAGCAGTACTTC.

The sample holds many counts of this clonotype. The genes are TRBV20-1 and TRBJ1-3, with D unresolved. V lost 6 bases, J lost 3 bases, and 6 bases lay in between. Germline CDR1 reads DFQATT; CDR2 reads SNEGSKA (reference sequence). This CDR3 spans 11 amino acids. CDR3 sequence (DNA): TGCAGTGCCGGGTTTGGAAACACCATATATTTT. It is translated as CSAGFGNTIYF.

This chain connects TRBV28 to TRBJ2-5; 9 bases fit TRBD2. CDR3 length: 15 residues. The trim removed 7 bases at V and 2 bases at J, leaving 8 bases unmatched. Germline V CDR1 and CDR2: MDHEN, SYDVKM. CDR3 protein: CASTKGTSIQETQYF. CDR3 nucleotide sequence: TGTGCCAGCACCAAAGGGACTAGCATTCAAGAGACCCAGTACTTC.

This clonotype was counted a few times. The genes are TRBV20-1 and TRBJ2-4; no clear D gene. This CDR3 is built from 12 residues. Trimming cost V 1 base and J 4 bases, with 5 bases left between them. CDR1 and CDR2 from the germline V gene are DFQATT and SNEGSKA (reference sequence). The CDR3 is CSARVLKNIQYF. The CDR3 DNA sequence: TGCAGTGCTAGAGTTCTGAAAAACATTCAGTACTTC.

The V gene is TRBV9, the J gene TRBJ2-5; TRBD2 aligns across 7 bases. CDR1 SGDLS and CDR2 YYNGEE come from the germline V gene. The CDR3 length is 13 residues. The trim removed 4 bases at V and 4 bases at J, leaving 4 bases unmatched. CDR3 in amino acids: CASSPGLSETQYF. DNA for the CDR3: TGTGCCAGCAGCCCGGGACTATCAGAGACCCAGTACTTC.

The chain couples TRBV5-1 to TRBJ1-1; tentative D call: TRBD1 (5 bases). Between the trimmed V and J ends, which lost 0 bases and 10 bases, there was a span of 13 bases. The CDR3 is 13 amino acids. The germline V gene has CDR1 SGHRS and CDR2 YFSETQ. This CDR3 reads CASSLAGTLRAFF. In DNA form, the CDR3 reads TGCGCCAGCAGCTTGGCTGGGACCCTGAGAGCTTTCTTT.

The table lists this clonotype with a few counts. The V call is TRBV20-1, the J call TRBJ2-7; maybe TRBD1 (5 bases). Germline CDR1 is DFQATT and CDR2 is SNEGSKA (reference sequence). Trimming cost V 1 base and J 6 bases, with 13 bases left between them. CDR3 size: 13 residues. CDR3 DNA: TGCAGTGCTAGAGGCGCAGGGCGGCCCGAGCAGTACTTC. Its translation: CSARGAGRPEQYF.

This clonotype showed up many times. The chain has TRBV7-2 and TRBJ2-1; 11 bases are a match to TRBD2. The CDR3 is 16 residues long. V lost 2 bases to trimming and J lost 9 bases; unmatched junction nucleotides: 9. Germline values: CDR1 SGHTA, CDR2 FQGNSA. The DNA for the CDR3 is TGTGCCAGCAGCTTAACTAGCGGGAGTAGTTTTGGTGAGCAGTTCTTC. It codes for CASSLTSGSSFGEQFF.

This rearrangement joins TRBV27 to TRBJ2-7, with D tentatively TRBD2 (6 bases). V was cut by 5 bases and J by 9 bases, with 17 bases left in between. CDR1 is MNHEY and CDR2 is SMNVEV in the germline V gene (reference sequence). The CDR3 spans 13 residues. The CDR3 here is CASSPQTSLRQYF. The CDR3 nucleotides are TGTGCCAGCAGTCCCCAGACTAGTTTACGGCAGTACTTC.

The chain employs TRBV29-1 and TRBJ1-2; 7 bases are shared with TRBD1. Germline CDR1 and CDR2: SQVTM and ANQGSEA. Unmatched junction bases numbered 4, after V lost 7 bases and J lost 5 bases. There are 11 residues in the CDR3. CDR3 region: CSALQGYGYTF. The CDR3 region has the DNA TGCAGCGCTTTACAGGGGTATGGCTACACCTTC.

This clonotype was seen many times. This chain connects TRBV27 to TRBJ1-5; D ambiguous. Germline loops: CDR1 MNHEY, CDR2 SMNVEV (reference sequence). Between the trimmed V and J ends, which lost 6 bases and 7 bases, there was a span of 4 bases. The CDR3 has 10 residues. The CDR3 DNA sequence: TGTGCCAGCAGGTCACAGCCCCAGCATTTT. This encodes CASRSQPQHF.

This clonotype came up many times. This chain joins TRBV29-1 and TRBJ2-5; 7 bases line up with TRBD2. Germline assignment: CDR1 SQVTM and CDR2 ANQGSEA. The CDR3 has 13 residues. V lost 6 bases to trimming and J lost 7 bases; unmatched junction nucleotides: 11. The CDR3 DNA is TGCAGCGTCCCAGGGCTAGCGGCAAGGACCCAGTACTTC. It codes for CSVPGLAARTQYF. Together with reference TRBV29-1 and TRBJ2-5, the CDR3 gives the full variable domain: SAVISQKPSRDICQRGTSLTIQCQVDSQVTMMFWYRQQPGQSLTLIATANQGSEATYESGFVIDKFPISRPNLTFSTLTVSNMSPEDSSIYLCSVPGLAARTQYFGPGTRLLVL.

The rearrangement uses TRBV27 and TRBJ1-2; possibly TRBD1 for D (5 bases). The CDR3 is 13 amino acids. The germline gives CDR1 MNHEY, CDR2 SMNVEV (reference sequence). The V end was cut by 8 bases, the J end by 3 bases, with 13 bases between. The CDR3 protein is CASGRVGDYGYTF. CDR3 in DNA: TGTGCCAGCGGCAGGGTTGGGGACTATGGCTACACCTTC.

This clonotype was recorded at least ten times. This chain joins TRBV15 and TRBJ2-1; perhaps D is TRBD1 or TRBD2 (5 bases each). CDR1 is LNHNV, CDR2 YYDKDF, per germline (reference sequence). This CDR3 has 13 amino acids. The V end was cut by 3 bases, the J end by 8 bases, with 11 bases between. The CDR3 spells CATSSGRGDEQFF. In DNA, the CDR3 is TGTGCCACCAGCAGTGGACGGGGCGATGAGCAGTTCTTC.

This clonotype was counted only a few times. Here the CDR3 DNA reads TGTGCCAGCAGTTACCAGCGAAGCACCGGGGAGCTGTTTTTT. This translates into CASSYQRSTGELFF. This sequence joins TRBV6-5 and TRBJ2-2, with D hard to call. In germline, CDR1 is MNHEY, CDR2 SVGAGI. Trimming shortened V by 2 bases and J by 4 bases, and 8 bases separated the two germline ends. The CDR3 consists of 14 residues.

The V and J genes are TRBV19 and TRBJ2-3, with D unclear. Germline loops: CDR1 LNHDA, CDR2 SQIVND (reference sequence). The V end lost 6 bases, the J end lost 2 bases, and 12 bases lay between the germline ends. The CDR3 is 14 amino acids. This CDR3 reads CASSLSGYTDTQYF. The CDR3 nucleotides read TGTGCCAGTAGCCTCTCGGGCTACACAGATACGCAGTATTTT.

Ten or more counts support this clonotype. This chain joins TRBV5-1 and TRBJ1-1; D might be TRBD1 (5 bases). The CDR3 has 13 residues. The germline CDR1 and CDR2 sequences are SGHRS and YFSETQ. Trimming cost V 4 bases and J 6 bases, with 13 bases left between them. The CDR3 sequence: CASSPRAGAEAFF. For the CDR3, the DNA is TGCGCCAGCAGCCCTCGGGCGGGGGCTGAAGCTTTCTTT.

Details on this clonotype: Given a much more abundant clone one base away, this may be a read error. This rearrangement joins TRBV5-1 to TRBJ2-2; possible D gene TRBD2, 5 bases. The CDR3 sequence is 14 residues long. Germline CDR1 and CDR2: SGHRS and YFSETQ. CDR3: CASSFEHNTGEPFF. CDR3 sequence (DNA): TGCGCCAGCAGCTTCGAACATAACACCGGGGAGCCGTTTTTT. Drawing the rest from reference TRBV5-1 and TRBJ2-2, the complete variable domain is KAGVTQTPRYLIKTRGQQVTLSCSPISGHRSVSWYQQTPGQGLQFLFEYFSETQRNKGNFPGRFSGRQFSNSRSEMNVSTLELGDSALYLCASSFEHNTGEPFFGEGSRLTVL.

This clonotype was counted many times. This chain links TRBV20-1 with TRBJ2-3, with 9 bases fitting TRBD2. V lost 0 bases, J lost 7 bases, and 8 bases stayed unmatched. The CDR3 runs 15 residues. The germline V gene has CDR1 DFQATT and CDR2 SNEGSKA (reference sequence). CDR3 region: CSAREGSGRMNTQYF. CDR3 coding DNA: TGCAGTGCTAGAGAGGGAAGCGGGAGGATGAATACGCAGTATTTT.

The chain combines TRBV12-3 or TRBV12-4 with TRBJ2-5; a possible D gene is TRBD1 (6 bases). The CDR3 consists of 15 residues. V lost 4 bases and J lost 0, with 12 bases in between. The CDR3 nucleotides are TGTGCCAGCAGTTCCCTGGACAGTCACCAAGAGACCCAGTACTTC. This sequence encodes CASSSLDSHQETQYF.

This clonotype was recorded a few times. The rearrangement joins TRBV11-2 to TRBJ2-5; a weak D match, TRBD1 (7 bases). This CDR3 has 15 residues. Trimming cost V 3 bases and J 5 bases, with 16 bases left between them. CDR1 is SGHAT and CDR2 is FQNNGV in the germline V gene. The CDR3 sequence: CASSLNRGGVETQYF. The CDR3 DNA is TGTGCCAGCAGCTTGAACAGGGGAGGAGTGGAGACCCAGTACTTC. Full variable domain (remainder filled in from reference TRBV11-2 and TRBJ2-5): EAGVAQSPRYKIIEKRQSVAFWCNPISGHATLYWYQQILGQGPKLLIQFQNNGVVDDSQLPKDRFSAERLKGVDSTLKIQPAKLEDSAVYLCASSLNRGGVETQYFGPGTRLLVL.

This clonotype was seen many times. The chain links TRBV6-5 to TRBJ2-7; weak D call: TRBD1 (5 bases). The germline gives CDR1 MNHEY, CDR2 SVGAGI. V was shortened by 3 bases and J by 2 bases, with 14 bases between the two germline ends. The CDR3 length is 15 residues. CDR3 coding DNA: TGTGCCAGCAGTTATGACAGAATAAGTACCTACGAGCAGTACTTC. Amino acids: CASSYDRISTYEQYF.